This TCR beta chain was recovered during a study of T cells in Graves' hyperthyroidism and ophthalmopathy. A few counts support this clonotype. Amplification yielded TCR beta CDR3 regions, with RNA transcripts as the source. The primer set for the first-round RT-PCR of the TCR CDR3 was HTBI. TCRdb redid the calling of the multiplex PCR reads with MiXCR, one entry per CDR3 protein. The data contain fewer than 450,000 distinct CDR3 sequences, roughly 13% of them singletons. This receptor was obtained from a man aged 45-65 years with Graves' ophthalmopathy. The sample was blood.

DNA for the CDR3: TGTGCCAGCAGCCCAGGGAGACAAAGCAACTCCGAGCAGTACTTC. It translates to CASSPGRQSNSEQYF. V is TRBV7-8 and J is TRBJ2-7; TRBD1 or TRBD2 may be the D gene (5 bases each). The germline V and J ends were trimmed by 5 bases and 6 bases, with 20 bases remaining between them. Germline CDR1 reads SGHVS; CDR2 reads FQNEAQ. This CDR3 comprises 15 residues.